The 12 T cell receptor beta chains below were found in one sample sequenced in a study of blood T cells in healthy people across ages. Then a second PCR, running roughly 6 to 11 cycles, was carried out with a sample-barcoded 5' primer and a J-beta primer mix. Each CDR3 protein is one row after TCRdb ran MiXCR on the 5' RACE reads. The sample shows about 800,000 distinct CDR3 sequences, around a quarter of them seen only once. These sequences were also reported in another study, on T cells of mothers and their children.

Sample: blood. These TCRs come from a boy between 10 and 17 years old in good health.

The CDR3 here is CASSLAPTGELFF. The CDR3 nucleotides read TGTGCCAGCAGCTTAGCGCCCACCGGGGAGCTGTTTTTT. This sequence joins TRBV7-2 and TRBJ2-2; D is ambiguous. Germline CDR1 is SGHTA and CDR2 is FQGNSA. The CDR3 consists of 13 residues. The V end was cut by 0 bases, the J end by 4 bases, with 3 bases between. Full variable domain (missing parts from reference TRBV7-2 and TRBJ2-2): GAGVSQSPSNKVTEKGKDVELRCDPISGHTALYWYRQSLGQGLEFLIYFQGNSAPDKSGLPSDRFSAERTGGSVSTLTIQRTQQEDSAVYLCASSLAPTGELFFGEGSRLTVL.

The CDR3 DNA reads as TGTGCCAGCAGCTTAGGCGGGAGTTTAGAGACCCAGTACTTC. It yields the protein CASSLGGSLETQYF. The chain is built from TRBV7-2 and TRBJ2-5; 7 bases are shared with TRBD2. The germline CDR1 and CDR2 sequences are SGHTA and FQGNSA. The length of the CDR3 is 14 residues. Trimming cost V 1 base and J 4 bases; bases outside gene matches: 3. Together with reference TRBV7-2 and TRBJ2-5, the CDR3 gives the full variable domain: GAGVSQSPSNKVTEKGKDVELRCDPISGHTALYWYRQSLGQGLEFLIYFQGNSAPDKSGLPSDRFSAERTGGSVSTLTIQRTQQEDSAVYLCASSLGGSLETQYFGPGTRLLVL.

This clonotype appeared a few times. This chain's CDR3 is CASSYAGREQFF. The CDR3 DNA reads as TGTGCCAGCAGCTACGCGGGACGTGAGCAGTTCTTC. This chain uses TRBV7-3 with TRBJ2-1, with D possibly matching TRBD2 (6 bases). V was shortened by 4 bases and J by 9 bases, with 10 bases between the two germline ends. Germline V gene lookup returns CDR1 SGHTA and CDR2 FQGTGA. This CDR3 region has 12 residues.

This clonotype was seen many times. The chain has TRBV10-2 and TRBJ2-5; D assignment may be TRBD1 or TRBD2 (5 bases each). Germline V gene sequence: CDR1 WSHSY, CDR2 SAAADI. Between the trimmed V and J ends, which lost 0 bases and 1 base, there was a span of 12 bases. The CDR3 runs 16 residues. CDR3 region: CASSESFGTVQETQYF. CDR3 sequence (DNA): TGCGCCAGCAGTGAGTCATTTGGGACGGTCCAAGAGACCCAGTACTTC.

This clonotype occurred a few times. The V call is TRBV3-1, the J call TRBJ2-3, with 14 positions matching TRBD2. CDR1 and CDR2 from the germline V gene are LGHDT and YNNKEL (reference sequence). V shed 4 bases and J 5 bases; nucleotides not matched to a gene: 5. CDR3 size: 16 residues. CDR3 DNA sequence: TGTGCCAGCAGCCCGACTAGCGGGGGGGCCTTAGATACGCAGTATTTT. It codes for CASSPTSGGALDTQYF.

This clonotype was seen only a few times. The V and J genes are TRBV28 and TRBJ2-6; D perhaps matches TRBD1 (6 bases). The CDR3 is 17 amino acids. Germline CDR1 is MDHEN and CDR2 is SYDVKM. Trimming removed 5 bases from V and 2 bases from J, with 16 bases in between. The CDR3 nucleotides are TGTGCCAGCAGTCTTTCTGAGGGGGTGGCTGGGGCCAACGTCCTGACTTTC. It yields the protein CASSLSEGVAGANVLTF.

The rearrangement uses TRBV6-2 or TRBV6-3 and TRBJ2-7; D unresolved. The assigned J gene may be wrong: the sequence end matches TRBJ2-5 better. This CDR3 spans 14 amino acids. CDR1 is MNHEY and CDR2 is SVGEGT in the germline V gene. CDR3 residues: CASSYSSGKETQYF. The CDR3, as DNA: TGTGCCAGCAGTTACTCGTCAGGCAAAGAGACCCAGTACTTC.

The V call is TRBV28, the J call TRBJ2-4; 9 bases align to TRBD1. Germline loops: CDR1 MDHEN, CDR2 SYDVKM. This CDR3 is 14 amino acids long. With 3 bases clipped from V and 8 bases from J, the junction kept 5 bases outside the gene matches. The CDR3 region has the DNA TGTGCCAGCAGTTTGGGGGACAGGGAAGACATTCAGTACTTC. Amino acids: CASSLGDREDIQYF.

Ten or more counts support this clonotype. The chain carries TRBV7-9 and TRBJ2-6; TRBD1 matches at 8 bases. Germline V gives CDR1 SEHNR, CDR2 FQNEAQ (reference sequence). The CDR3 runs to 19 residues. Trimming removed 3 bases from V and 2 bases from J; junction bases left unmatched: 12. The CDR3: CASSLRAGGRLTGANVLTF. The CDR3 nucleotides read TGTGCCAGCAGCTTGCGTGCAGGGGGCCGCCTAACTGGGGCCAACGTCCTGACTTTC.

V is TRBV20-1 and J is TRBJ2-3; 12 nucleotides agree with TRBD2. The V gene end was trimmed by 2 bases and the J gene end by 2 bases; junction bases not matched to a gene: 5. Germline loops: CDR1 DFQATT, CDR2 SNEGSKA (reference sequence). The CDR3 length is 16 residues. The CDR3, as DNA: TGCAGTGCTAGAAGGACTAGCGGGGTTCTCACAGATACGCAGTATTTT. Amino acid sequence: CSARRTSGVLTDTQYF.

This clonotype appeared a few times. The chain combines TRBV28 with TRBJ2-1; 8 bases are shared with TRBD1. The J call could be wrong; TRBJ2-7 is a better fit for the DNA end. This CDR3 contains 16 residues. The germline gives CDR1 MDHEN, CDR2 SYDVKM. DNA for the CDR3: TGTGCCAGCAGTTCCCCTTTGACAGGGGAGTCCTACGAGCAGTACTTC. Residues: CASSSPLTGESYEQYF.

This chain links TRBV12-3 or TRBV12-4 with TRBJ2-7; D unclear. The CDR3 consists of 13 residues. Trimming left V 6 bases short and J 3 bases short, with 12 bases between. CDR3 sequence: CASRTWADYEQYF. The CDR3 DNA reads TGTGCCAGCAGAACTTGGGCGGACTACGAGCAGTACTTC.